Detailed here is one T cell receptor beta chain. The sample is drawn from a study of blood T cell repertoires in COVID-19. V lost 9 bases, J lost 8 bases, and 8 bases stayed unmatched. Germline values: CDR1 LNHDA, CDR2 SQIVND (reference sequence). The CDR3 covers 12 residues. Sequenced by immunoSEQ multiplex PCR; TCRdb stores in-frame clones only, minus some. The sample has fewer than 70,000 clones, over 75% seen once; the top ten hold around 3%. The sequenced sample consisted of peripheral blood. This clonotype originated in a man older than 75 with acute or convalescent COVID-19. J is TRBJ1-2 and V is TRBV19, with 8 bases that match TRBD1. The CDR3 DNA sequence: TGTGCCAGCACGGACAGGGAAGGGGGCTACACCTTC. It yields the protein CASTDREGGYTF.